The 28 T cell receptor beta chains below come from one sample, sequenced in a study of Ad26.COV2.S vaccination and SARS-CoV-2 variants. Profiled with immunoSEQ multiplex PCR; TCRdb holds only in-frame clones, not every one. In the table there are about 460,000 clones, roughly nine tenths of which are singletons. Noted treatment: 15 to 20 received Ad26.COV2.S at low or high dose, single or two shots; 5 received placebo; per-sample allocation not given. The investigators took samples on day 63 after the first vaccine or placebo injection. Here the sequenced sample was peripheral blood, taken in a trial of Ad26.COV2.S vaccine versus placebo. The receptors here all came from a person between 18 and 65 years old who received the Ad26.COV2.S COVID-19 vaccine or a placebo.

The chain has TRBV28 and TRBJ2-2; perhaps TRBD2 as D (6 bases). Trimming shortened V by 2 bases and J by 2 bases, and 12 bases separated the two germline ends. Germline loops: CDR1 MDHEN, CDR2 SYDVKM. The CDR3 totals 16 residues. This CDR3 reads CASSLLGGPNTGELFF. CDR3 sequence (DNA): TGTGCCAGCAGTTTACTGGGGGGACCAAACACCGGGGAGCTGTTTTTT.

The V gene is TRBV11-3, the J gene TRBJ2-5; 7 bases align to TRBD2. Germline loops: CDR1 SGHNT, CDR2 YENEEA. The CDR3 runs to 14 residues. The trim removed 5 bases at V and 5 bases at J, leaving 8 bases unmatched. CDR3 in amino acids: CASSNKRGRETQYF. CDR3 sequence (DNA): TGTGCCAGCAGCAATAAGCGGGGTAGGGAGACCCAGTACTTC. The variable domain in full, completed from reference TRBV11-3 and TRBJ2-5, reads EAGVVQSPRYKIIEKKQPVAFWCNPISGHNTLYWYLQNLGQGPELLIRYENEEAVDDSQLPKDRFSAERLKGVDSTLKIQPAELGDSAVYLCASSNKRGRETQYFGPGTRLLVL.

To note about this clone: This same CDR3 is encoded by further DNA sequences in the sample. The J gene is TRBJ1-2, the V gene TRBV6-5; tentatively, D is TRBD1 (6 bases). The germline V and J ends were trimmed by 0 bases and 3 bases, with 8 bases remaining between them. CDR3 length equals 14 residues. Germline assignment: CDR1 MNHEY and CDR2 SVGAGI. CDR3 DNA: TGTGCCAGCAGTTACTCCGGGACATACTATGGCTACACCTTC. It yields the protein CASSYSGTYYGYTF.

The rearrangement uses TRBV28 and TRBJ2-1; 9 bases fit TRBD1. The CDR3 consists of 14 residues. V lost 5 bases to trimming and J lost 6 bases; unmatched junction nucleotides: 5. The germline gives CDR1 MDHEN, CDR2 SYDVKM. The CDR3 DNA reads as TGTGCCAGCAGTCTGAACAGGGGGCTCAATGAGCAGTTCTTC. Its protein product is CASSLNRGLNEQFF.

The V and J genes are TRBV6-6 and TRBJ2-1, with TRBD2 as a possible D gene (6 bases). The CDR3 contains 12 residues. Germline loops: CDR1 MNHNY, CDR2 SVGAGI (reference sequence). Deletions cut 4 bases from V and 5 bases from J, with 6 bases between. The CDR3 here is CASSWRDNEQFF. Written as DNA, the CDR3 is TGTGCCAGCAGTTGGAGGGACAATGAGCAGTTCTTC.

The gene calls are TRBV12-3 or TRBV12-4 and TRBJ1-1, with 7 bases aligning to TRBD1. The CDR3 runs to 13 residues. The V segment lost 5 bases and the J segment 2 bases; nucleotides outside the gene matches: 2. CDR3 region: CASSRDSNTEAFF. CDR3 DNA sequence: TGTGCCAGCAGTAGGGACAGCAACACTGAAGCTTTCTTT.

This clone was recorded only once. The chain uses TRBV6-5 and TRBJ1-5; the D gene is possibly TRBD1 (5 bases). This CDR3 has 15 residues. V dropped 7 bases and J dropped 9 bases, with 22 bases sitting between them. Germline-derived CDR1 and CDR2 are MNHEY and SVGAGI. CDR3 loop: CASIPGRSAGPPQHF. In DNA form, the CDR3 reads TGTGCCAGCATTCCGGGACGGAGCGCGGGGCCGCCCCAGCATTTT.

This chain joins TRBV19 and TRBJ1-1, with D perhaps matching TRBD1 (5 bases). Germline loops: CDR1 LNHDA, CDR2 SQIVND (reference sequence). The CDR3 totals 20 residues. V shed 4 bases and J shed 3 bases, with 30 bases lying between them. The DNA of the CDR3 is TGTGCCAGTAGTAAAATCGACTGGGCCCAACCCCCAGTGGGGGACACTGAAGCTTTCTTT. This translates into CASSKIDWAQPPVGDTEAFF.

The chain is built from TRBV9 and TRBJ2-7, with D tentatively TRBD1 or TRBD2 (5 bases each). Germline V gene lookup returns CDR1 SGDLS and CDR2 YYNGEE. CDR3 length: 14 residues. Trimming stripped 4 bases from V and 2 bases from J, with 13 bases between. The CDR3 region has the DNA TGTGCCAGCAGCCCTGAGGGGCTACCCTACGAGCAGTACTTC. Protein product: CASSPEGLPYEQYF.

This clone was recorded once. V gene TRBV7-8 combines with J gene TRBJ2-1, with D uncertain. Germline V lookup: CDR1 SGHVS, CDR2 FQNEAQ. The V gene lost 4 bases and the J gene lost 7 bases, with 14 bases spanning the gap. The CDR3 length is 14 residues. CDR3: CASSSGQVGNEQFF. In DNA, the CDR3 is TGTGCCAGCAGCTCGGGTCAGGTGGGGAATGAGCAGTTCTTC.

The V call is TRBV2, the J call TRBJ2-3; D is uncertain. Per the germline V gene, CDR1 is SNHLY and CDR2 is FYNNEI. The CDR3 covers 11 residues. V lost 5 bases, J lost 2 bases, and 2 bases lay in between. DNA for the CDR3: TGTGCCAGCAGTTACACAGATACGCAGTATTTT. This codes for CASSYTDTQYF.

This clone appeared once. The V gene is TRBV10-3, the J gene TRBJ2-7; D may be TRBD2 (6 bases). This CDR3 region has 14 residues. Trimming shortened V by 4 bases and J by 2 bases, and 12 bases separated the two germline ends. The germline CDR1 and CDR2 sequences are ENHRY and SYGVKD. The CDR3 region has the DNA TGTGCCATCAGTGGAGGAGGGGCCCCCTACGAGCAGTACTTC. This translates into CAISGGGAPYEQYF.

The V call is TRBV28, the J call TRBJ2-7, with D maybe TRBD2 (6 bases). The CDR3 has 15 amino acids. CDR1 MDHEN and CDR2 SYDVKM come from the germline V gene. The ends were cut back, 5 bases at V and 7 bases at J, with 21 bases in the middle. This CDR3 reads CASSPIGGIYVEQYF. CDR3 in DNA: TGTGCCAGCAGTCCCATCGGCGGGATCTATGTAGAGCAGTACTTC.

The rearrangement uses TRBV4-2 and TRBJ2-7; D perhaps matches TRBD1 (6 bases). Germline CDR1 LGHNA, CDR2 YNFKEQ. The CDR3 has 16 residues. Trimming shortened V by 0 bases and J by 7 bases, and 19 bases separated the two germline ends. In DNA, the CDR3 is TGTGCCAGCAGCCAAGATTTTTCCCTTTCAGGGGATGAGCAGTACTTC. This translates into CASSQDFSLSGDEQYF.

This chain uses TRBV12-3 or TRBV12-4 with TRBJ1-1; D unresolved. The CDR3 is made up of 13 amino acids. V dropped 4 bases and J dropped 0 bases, with 6 bases sitting between them. CDR3 amino acids: CASSYGMNTEAFF. The CDR3 coding sequence is TGTGCCAGCAGTTACGGAATGAACACTGAAGCTTTCTTT.

The chain has TRBV30 and TRBJ1-3; D is ambiguous. The CDR3 consists of 13 residues. Germline values: CDR1 GTSNPN, CDR2 SVGIG (reference sequence). The ends were cut back, 3 bases at V and 2 bases at J, with 8 bases in the middle. CDR3 protein: CAWSPGTGNTIYF. The CDR3 DNA reads as TGTGCCTGGAGCCCGGGGACTGGAAACACCATATATTTT.

The chain combines TRBV7-9 with TRBJ1-1; D not certain. Germline V lookup: CDR1 SEHNR, CDR2 FQNEAQ (reference sequence). Trimming took 5 bases from V and 0 from J, leaving 10 bases between them. The CDR3 loop spans 14 amino acids. CDR3 sequence (DNA): TGTGCCAGCAGCACGCGGATGTTGAACACTGAAGCTTTCTTT. Its translation: CASSTRMLNTEAFF. The complete variable domain, with remaining parts taken from reference TRBV7-9 and TRBJ1-1, reads DTGVSQNPRHKITKRGQNVTFRCDPISEHNRLYWYRQTLGQGPEFLTYFQNEAQLEKSRLLSDRFSAERPKGSFSTLEIQRTEQGDSAMYLCASSTRMLNTEAFFGQGTRLTVV.

This clone was seen just once. The gene calls are TRBV2 and TRBJ1-2, with TRBD1 as a possible D gene (6 bases). The CDR3 runs 13 residues. CDR1 is SNHLY, CDR2 FYNNEI, per germline. The V gene lost 5 bases and the J gene lost 2 bases, with 9 bases spanning the gap. CDR3 in amino acids: CASSRGWNYGYTF. The CDR3 coding sequence is TGTGCCAGCAGTAGGGGGTGGAACTATGGCTACACCTTC.

The V call is TRBV18, the J call TRBJ2-1; a weak D match, TRBD1 (6 bases). This CDR3 has 16 amino acids. V dropped 3 bases and J dropped 0 bases, with 12 bases sitting between them. Per the germline V gene, CDR1 is KGHSH and CDR2 is LQKENI. The DNA for the CDR3 is TGTGCCAGCTCACCGGACAGATTAAGCTCCTACAATGAGCAGTTCTTC. It is translated as CASSPDRLSSYNEQFF.

V usage is TRBV19 and J usage is TRBJ1-4; 7 bases map to TRBD1. The CDR3 loop spans 16 amino acids. Germline V gene lookup returns CDR1 LNHDA and CDR2 SQIVND (reference sequence). V shed 5 bases, J shed 0 bases, and the junction held 6 bases outside the gene matches. The CDR3 coding sequence is TGTGCCAGTAGTTACGGACAGGCCCCAACTAATGAAAAACTGTTTTTT. This codes for CASSYGQAPTNEKLFF.

This sequence joins TRBV9 and TRBJ2-5, with 10 bases fitting TRBD1. CDR1 and CDR2 from the germline V gene are SGDLS and YYNGEE. V was clipped by 3 bases and J by 7 bases; unmatched bases: 9. This CDR3 comprises 15 residues. CDR3 sequence reads: CASSAGGTGVGTQYF. The CDR3 DNA follows: TGTGCCAGCAGCGCTGGGGGGACAGGGGTTGGGACCCAGTACTTC.

The chain recombines TRBV25-1 with TRBJ2-5, with 11 bases matching TRBD2. The trim removed 1 base at V and 5 bases at J, leaving 9 bases unmatched. The CDR3 is 17 residues long. Per germline, CDR1 MGHDK and CDR2 SYGVNS. Here the CDR3 reads CASSEFWLAGGGETQYF. The CDR3 nucleotides are TGTGCCAGCAGTGAATTTTGGCTAGCGGGGGGTGGTGAGACCCAGTACTTC.

This clone was picked up one time. The chain recombines TRBV11-2 with TRBJ2-1; 10 positions match TRBD2. V lost 0 bases to trimming and J lost 0 bases; unmatched junction nucleotides: 2. Germline V lookup: CDR1 SGHAT, CDR2 FQNNGV. The CDR3 sequence is 17 residues long. CDR3 region: CASSLELAGNSYNEQFF. The CDR3 DNA follows: TGTGCCAGCAGCTTAGAACTAGCGGGAAACTCCTACAATGAGCAGTTCTTC.

The chain is built from TRBV2 and TRBJ1-1; TRBD1 might be the D (6 bases). Trimming shortened V by 6 bases and J by 1 base, and 12 bases separated the two germline ends. Germline CDR1 reads SNHLY; CDR2 reads FYNNEI. The CDR3 is 14 amino acids. The CDR3 DNA follows: TGTGCCAGCAGGGCGGGACACCCGAACACTGAAGCTTTCTTT. It encodes CASRAGHPNTEAFF.

The chain joins TRBV27 to TRBJ1-2; no reliable D call. With 6 bases removed from V and 2 bases from J, the gap between germline ends came to 13 bases. Germline CDR1 and CDR2: MNHEY and SMNVEV (reference sequence). This CDR3 is 14 amino acids long. CDR3 bases: TGTGCCAGCAGCCCAGCGCTCCAAAACTATGGCTACACCTTC. Residues: CASSPALQNYGYTF.

The chain couples TRBV6-5 to TRBJ2-7; the match to TRBD1 covers 7 bases. The germline V gene has CDR1 MNHEY and CDR2 SVGAGI. After removal of 2 bases from V and 2 bases from J, the junction contained 3 bases not matched to a gene. CDR3 length: 14 residues. The CDR3: CASSYGQGAYEQYF. Written as DNA, the CDR3 is TGTGCCAGCAGTTACGGGCAGGGGGCCTACGAGCAGTACTTC.

This clone was detected only once. The gene calls are TRBV5-3 and TRBJ2-7; D remains ambiguous. TRBV5-3 is treated as an ORF (open reading frame) with a function not yet certain. There are 14 residues in the CDR3. V lost 4 bases and J lost 2, with 13 bases in between. The CDR3 loop is CARSPGLYPYEQYF. CDR3 sequence (DNA): TGTGCCAGAAGCCCGGGTCTATACCCCTACGAGCAGTACTTC.

The rearrangement links TRBV28 to TRBJ2-1; D is perhaps TRBD1 (5 bases). Deletions cut 8 bases from V and 4 bases from J, with 12 bases between. The CDR3 is made up of 13 amino acids. Per the germline V gene, CDR1 is MDHEN and CDR2 is SYDVKM. CDR3: CASGETVYNEQFF. The CDR3 DNA reads TGTGCCAGCGGCGAGACAGTATACAATGAGCAGTTCTTC. The variable domain in full, completed from reference TRBV28 and TRBJ2-1, reads DVKVTQSSRYLVKRTGEKVFLECVQDMDHENMFWYRQDPGLGLRLIYFSYDVKMKEKGDIPEGYSVSREKKERFSLILESASTNQTSMYLCASGETVYNEQFFGPGTRLTVL.